A selection of T cell receptor beta chains follows, all from one sample in a study of blood T cell repertoires in COVID-19. Profiled with immunoSEQ multiplex PCR; TCRdb holds only in-frame clones, not every one. Of approximately 100,000 clones listed, 91% are singletons. Sequencing used peripheral blood. These receptors were obtained from a man between 45 and 60 years old with acute or convalescent COVID-19. The CDR3 runs from the conserved cysteine through the conserved F or W. D genes are given only for firm matches. A clone size is listed for some rows: how often the clone was seen (once, few, many), or a class if it is expanded.

>TRBJ1-1|TRBV11-2|-|-
CASSLVAGAMNTEAFF
TGTGCCAGCAGCTTAGTGGCAGGGGCTATGAACACTGAAGCTTTCTTT
>TRBJ1-2|TRBV6-1|-|TRBD1
CASSETTTGPYGYTF
TGTGCCAGCAGTGAGACGACGACAGGGCCCTATGGCTACACCTTC
>TRBJ2-4|TRBV7-5|-|-
CVRSFPTAAAKNIQYF
TGTGTCAGAAGCTTCCCGACAGCAGCGGCCAAAAACATTCAGTACTTC
>TRBJ2-4|TRBV19|-|-
CASSETGYPPRAKNIQYF
TGTGCCAGTAGTGAGACAGGATACCCACCAAGGGCCAAAAACATTCAGTACTTC
>TRBJ1-4|TRBV6-5|few|-
CASSTNRVSGEKLFF
TGTGCCAGCAGTACCAACAGGGTCTCGGGGGAAAAACTGTTTTTT
>TRBJ1-1|TRBV4-2|-|-
CASSTVVTVEAFF
TGTGCCAGCAGCACCGTCGTGACAGTCGAAGCTTTCTTT
>TRBJ1-2|TRBV7-2|-|-
CASSRLPQGKVYGYTF
TGTGCCAGCAGCCGCCTCCCCCAGGGGAAGGTCTATGGCTACACCTTC
>TRBJ1-5|TRBV6-5|-|TRBD1
CASSYSNRGYQPQHF
TGTGCCAGCAGTTACTCGAACAGGGGGTATCAGCCCCAGCATTTT
>TRBJ1-5|TRBV4-1|-|TRBD1
CASSHPTGNQPQHF
TGCGCCAGCAGCCACCCGACAGGGAATCAGCCCCAGCATTTT
>TRBJ2-1|TRBV4-1|-|-
CASSQGRIDYNEQFF
TGCGCCAGCAGCCAAGGGCGGATTGATTACAATGAGCAGTTCTTC
>TRBJ1-1|TRBV4-3|-|TRBD1
CASSHIGTAVMGAEAFF
TGCGCCAGCAGCCATATCGGGACAGCCGTGATGGGCGCTGAAGCTTTCTTT
>TRBJ1-2|TRBV18|-|TRBD1
CASSLGQGRGYTF
TGTGCCAGCTCACTGGGACAGGGTCGCGGCTACACCTTC
>TRBJ1-5|TRBV29-1|once|TRBD1
CSVDQDRGLLYSNQPQHF
TGCAGCGTCGATCAGGACAGGGGACTCCTGTATAGCAATCAGCCCCAGCATTTT
>TRBJ1-2|TRBV5-4|-|-
CASSLLGLTGSYGYTF
TGTGCCAGCAGCTTGTTGGGCCTCACAGGGAGCTATGGCTACACCTTC
>TRBJ2-1|TRBV5-4|-|TRBD2
CASSQTSGGARNNEQFF
TGTGCCAGCAGCCAGACTAGCGGGGGGGCCAGAAACAATGAGCAGTTCTTC
>TRBJ1-6|TRBV6-5|-|-
CASSLGRWGDSPLHF
TGTGCCAGCAGTCTAGGGAGGTGGGGAGATTCACCCCTCCACTTT
>TRBJ1-4|TRBV2|-|-
CASSADSLNEKLFF
TGTGCCAGCAGTGCTGACAGTCTTAATGAAAAACTGTTTTTT
>TRBJ2-2|TRBV12-3/TRBV12-4|-|TRBD1
CASSLGQGELFF
TGTGCCAGCAGCCTGGGACAGGGGGAGCTGTTTTTT
>TRBJ1-2|TRBV25-1|-|TRBD1
CASKSTGVGYTF
TGTGCCAGCAAGTCGACAGGGGTCGGCTACACCTTC
>TRBJ1-2|TRBV28|once|TRBD1
CASSLPGGGYTF
TGTGCCAGCAGTTTGCCAGGGGGGGGCTACACCTTC
>TRBJ2-1|TRBV23-1|-|-
CASVRRDGSYNEQFF
TGCGCCAGCGTACGGCGGGACGGTTCCTACAATGAGCAGTTCTTC
>TRBJ1-1|TRBV5-6|once|-
CASSLGGLYTEAFF
TGTGCCAGCAGCTTGGGAGGACTCTACACTGAAGCTTTCTTT
>TRBJ1-2|TRBV12-3/TRBV12-4|-|-
CASSTGYGYTF
TGTGCCAGCAGTACAGGGTATGGCTACACCTTC
>TRBJ1-1|TRBV20-1|-|-
CSASVGSTEAFF
TGCAGTGCTAGTGTCGGGTCCACTGAAGCTTTCTTT
>TRBJ2-2|TRBV5-4|-|TRBD2
CASSPSGGARELFF
TGTGCCAGCAGTCCAAGCGGGGGGGCTAGGGAGCTGTTTTTT